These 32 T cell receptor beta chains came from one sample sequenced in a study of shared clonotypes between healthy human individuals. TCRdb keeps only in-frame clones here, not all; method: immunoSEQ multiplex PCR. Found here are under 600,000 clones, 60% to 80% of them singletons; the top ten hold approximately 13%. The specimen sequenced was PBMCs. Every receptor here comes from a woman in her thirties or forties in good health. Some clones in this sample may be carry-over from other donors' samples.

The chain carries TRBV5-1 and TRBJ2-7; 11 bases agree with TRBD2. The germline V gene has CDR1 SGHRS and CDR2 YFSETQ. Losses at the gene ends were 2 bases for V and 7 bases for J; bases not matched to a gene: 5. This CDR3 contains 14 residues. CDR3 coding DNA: TGCGCCAGCAGCTTTAGCGGGAGGGCCGAAGAGCAGTACTTC. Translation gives CASSFSGRAEEQYF.

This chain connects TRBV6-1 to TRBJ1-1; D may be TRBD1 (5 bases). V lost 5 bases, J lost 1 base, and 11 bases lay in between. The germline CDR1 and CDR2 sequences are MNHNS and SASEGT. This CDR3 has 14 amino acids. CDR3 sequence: CASSSWGWNTEAFF. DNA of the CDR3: TGTGCCAGCAGTTCCTGGGGCTGGAACACTGAAGCTTTCTTT.

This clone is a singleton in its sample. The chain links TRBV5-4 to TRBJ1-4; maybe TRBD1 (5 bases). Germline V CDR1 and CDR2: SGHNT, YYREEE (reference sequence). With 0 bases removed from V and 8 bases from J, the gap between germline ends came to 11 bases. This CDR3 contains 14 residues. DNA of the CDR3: TGTGCCAGCAGCTTGGGCGGGGCTGGGGAAAAACTGTTTTTT. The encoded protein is CASSLGGAGEKLFF.

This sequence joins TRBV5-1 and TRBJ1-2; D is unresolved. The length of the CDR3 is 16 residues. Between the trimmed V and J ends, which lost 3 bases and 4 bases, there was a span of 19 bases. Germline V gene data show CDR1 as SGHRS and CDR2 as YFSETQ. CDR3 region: CASSSDGDAVFYGYTF. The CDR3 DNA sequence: TGCGCCAGCAGCTCCGACGGAGATGCCGTCTTCTATGGCTACACCTTC.

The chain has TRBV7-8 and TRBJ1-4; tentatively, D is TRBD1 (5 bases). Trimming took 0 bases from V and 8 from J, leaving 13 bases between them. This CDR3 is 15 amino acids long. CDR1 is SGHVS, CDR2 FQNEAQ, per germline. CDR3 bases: TGTGCCAGCAGCTTAGCCCGGCAGGGTGGAGAAAAACTGTTTTTT. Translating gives CASSLARQGGEKLFF. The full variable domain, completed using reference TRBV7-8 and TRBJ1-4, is GAGVSQSPRYKVAKRGQDVALRCDPISGHVSLFWYQQALGQGPEFLTYFQNEAQLDKSGLPSDRFFAERPEGSVSTLKIQRTQQEDSAVYLCASSLARQGGEKLFFGSGTQLSVL.

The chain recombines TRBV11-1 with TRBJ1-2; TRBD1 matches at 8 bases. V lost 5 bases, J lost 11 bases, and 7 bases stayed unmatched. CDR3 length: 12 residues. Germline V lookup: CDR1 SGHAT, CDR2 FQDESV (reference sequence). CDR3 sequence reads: CASSPGQGVYTF. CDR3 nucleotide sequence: TGTGCCAGCAGCCCCGGACAGGGAGTGTACACCTTC.

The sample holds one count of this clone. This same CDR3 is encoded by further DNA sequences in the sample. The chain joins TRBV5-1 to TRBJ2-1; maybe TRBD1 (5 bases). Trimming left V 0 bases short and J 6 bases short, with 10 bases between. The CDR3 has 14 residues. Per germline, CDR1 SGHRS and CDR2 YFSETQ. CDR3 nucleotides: TGCGCCAGCAGCTTGGGCCAGGGCCTCAATGAGCAGTTCTTC. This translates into CASSLGQGLNEQFF.

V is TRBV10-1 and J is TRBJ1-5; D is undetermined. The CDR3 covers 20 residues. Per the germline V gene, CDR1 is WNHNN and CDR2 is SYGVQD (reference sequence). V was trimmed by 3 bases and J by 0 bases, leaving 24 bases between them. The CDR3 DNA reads TGCGCCAGCAGTGAAACCCCCACGGGCTCCGGGCCCTATAGCAATCAGCCCCAGCATTTT. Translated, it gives CASSETPTGSGPYSNQPQHF.

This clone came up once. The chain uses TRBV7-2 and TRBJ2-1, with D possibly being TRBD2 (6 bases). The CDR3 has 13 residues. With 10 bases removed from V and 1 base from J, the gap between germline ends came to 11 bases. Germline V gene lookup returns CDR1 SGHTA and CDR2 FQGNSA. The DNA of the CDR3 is TGTGCCACGGGGGAGAGGTCCTACAATGAGCAGTTCTTC. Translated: CATGERSYNEQFF. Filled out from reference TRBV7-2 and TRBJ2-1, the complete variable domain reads GAGVSQSPSNKVTEKGKDVELRCDPISGHTALYWYRQSLGQGLEFLIYFQGNSAPDKSGLPSDRFSAERTGGSVSTLTIQRTQQEDSAVYLCATGERSYNEQFFGPGTRLTVL.

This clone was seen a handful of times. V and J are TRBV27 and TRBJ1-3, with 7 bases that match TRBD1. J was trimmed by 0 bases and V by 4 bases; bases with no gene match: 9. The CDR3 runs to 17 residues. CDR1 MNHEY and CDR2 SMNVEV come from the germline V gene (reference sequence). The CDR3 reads CASSSRGTDYSGNTIYF. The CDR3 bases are TGTGCCAGCAGTTCCCGCGGGACAGATTACTCTGGAAACACCATATATTTT.

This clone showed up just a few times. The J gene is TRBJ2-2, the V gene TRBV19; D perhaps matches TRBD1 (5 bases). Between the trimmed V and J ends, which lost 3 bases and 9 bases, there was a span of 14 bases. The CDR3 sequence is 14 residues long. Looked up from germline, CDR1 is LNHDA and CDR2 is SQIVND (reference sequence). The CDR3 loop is CASSISRVERELFF. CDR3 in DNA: TGTGCCAGTAGTATTTCCAGGGTTGAACGGGAGCTGTTTTTT. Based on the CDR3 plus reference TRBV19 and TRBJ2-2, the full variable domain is DGGITQSPKYLFRKEGQNVTLSCEQNLNHDAMYWYRQDPGQGLRLIYYSQIVNDFQKGDIAEGYSVSREKKESFPLTVTSAQKNPTAFYLCASSISRVERELFFGEGSRLTVL.

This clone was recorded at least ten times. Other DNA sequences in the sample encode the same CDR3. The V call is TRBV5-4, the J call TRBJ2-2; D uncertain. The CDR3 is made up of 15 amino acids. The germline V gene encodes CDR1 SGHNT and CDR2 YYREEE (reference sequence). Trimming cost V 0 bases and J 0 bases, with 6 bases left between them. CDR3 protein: CASSLGLPNTGELFF. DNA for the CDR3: TGTGCCAGCAGCTTGGGCCTTCCGAACACCGGGGAGCTGTTTTTT.

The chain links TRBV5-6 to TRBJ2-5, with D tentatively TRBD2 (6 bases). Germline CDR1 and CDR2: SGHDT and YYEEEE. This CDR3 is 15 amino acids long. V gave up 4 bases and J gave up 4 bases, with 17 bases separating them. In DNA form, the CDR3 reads TGTGCCAGCAGCCTACGACTAGGGACGGGAGAGACCCAGTACTTC. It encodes CASSLRLGTGETQYF.

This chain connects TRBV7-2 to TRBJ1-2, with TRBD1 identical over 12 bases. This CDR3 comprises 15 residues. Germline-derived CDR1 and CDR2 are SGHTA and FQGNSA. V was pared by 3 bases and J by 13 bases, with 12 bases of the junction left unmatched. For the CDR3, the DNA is TGTGCCAGCAGCTTCCGAATTTCGGGACAGGGGGCTTTCACCTTC. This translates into CASSFRISGQGAFTF.

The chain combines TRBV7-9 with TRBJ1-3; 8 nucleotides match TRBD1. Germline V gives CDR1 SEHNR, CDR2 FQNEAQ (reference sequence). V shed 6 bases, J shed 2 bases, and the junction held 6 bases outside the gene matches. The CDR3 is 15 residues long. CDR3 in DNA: TGTGCCAGCAGACCTTCGACAGGGGCTGGAAACACCATATATTTT. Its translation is CASRPSTGAGNTIYF.

The CDR3: CASSSAVGTNRYGYTF. The CDR3, as DNA: TGTGCCAGCAGTTCGGCAGTCGGGACGAACAGATATGGCTACACCTTC. The gene calls are TRBV6-5 and TRBJ1-2; D is perhaps TRBD1 (5 bases). The CDR3 has 16 residues. Germline V lookup: CDR1 MNHEY, CDR2 SVGAGI. V dropped 4 bases and J dropped 5 bases, with 20 bases sitting between them.

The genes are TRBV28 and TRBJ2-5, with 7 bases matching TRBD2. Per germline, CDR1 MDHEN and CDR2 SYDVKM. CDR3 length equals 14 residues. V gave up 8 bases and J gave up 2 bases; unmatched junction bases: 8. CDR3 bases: TGTGCCAGCGGGGTCTCGGGAGGACAAGAGACCCAGTACTTC. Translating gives CASGVSGGQETQYF. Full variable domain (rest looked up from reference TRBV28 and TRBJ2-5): DVKVTQSSRYLVKRTGEKVFLECVQDMDHENMFWYRQDPGLGLRLIYFSYDVKMKEKGDIPEGYSVSREKKERFSLILESASTNQTSMYLCASGVSGGQETQYFGPGTRLLVL.

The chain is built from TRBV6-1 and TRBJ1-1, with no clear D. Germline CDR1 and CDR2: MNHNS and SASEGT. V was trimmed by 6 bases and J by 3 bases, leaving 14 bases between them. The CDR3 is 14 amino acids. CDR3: CASSPSREHTEAFF. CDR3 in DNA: TGTGCCAGCAGCCCCTCACGTGAACACACTGAAGCTTTCTTT.

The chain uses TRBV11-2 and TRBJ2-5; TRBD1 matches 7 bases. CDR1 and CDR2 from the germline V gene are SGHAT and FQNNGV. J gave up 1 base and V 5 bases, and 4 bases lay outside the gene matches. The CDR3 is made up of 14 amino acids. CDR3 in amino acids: CASSIQGIQETQYF. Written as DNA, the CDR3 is TGTGCCAGCAGCATACAGGGGATCCAAGAGACCCAGTACTTC. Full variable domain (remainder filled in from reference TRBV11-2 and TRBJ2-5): EAGVAQSPRYKIIEKRQSVAFWCNPISGHATLYWYQQILGQGPKLLIQFQNNGVVDDSQLPKDRFSAERLKGVDSTLKIQPAKLEDSAVYLCASSIQGIQETQYFGPGTRLLVL.

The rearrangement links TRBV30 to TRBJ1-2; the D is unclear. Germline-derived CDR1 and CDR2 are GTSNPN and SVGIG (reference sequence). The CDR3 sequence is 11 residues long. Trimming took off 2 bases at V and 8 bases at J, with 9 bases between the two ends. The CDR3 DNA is TGTGCCTGGAGTCGGGATCTGGGCTACACCTTC. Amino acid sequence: CAWSRDLGYTF.

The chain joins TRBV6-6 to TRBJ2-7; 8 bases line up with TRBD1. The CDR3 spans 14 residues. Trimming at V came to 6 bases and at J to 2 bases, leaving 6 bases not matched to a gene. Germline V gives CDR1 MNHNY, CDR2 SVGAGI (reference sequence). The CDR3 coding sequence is TGTGCCAGCAGCCGAGGACAGGGCCCCTACGAGCAGTACTTC. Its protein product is CASSRGQGPYEQYF.

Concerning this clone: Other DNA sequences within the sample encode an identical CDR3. In DNA, the CDR3 is TGTGCCAGTAGTATTTCCTACAATGAGCAGTTCTTC. The encoded protein is CASSISYNEQFF. V is TRBV19 and J is TRBJ2-1; D uncertain. V lost 3 bases, J lost 1 base, and 1 base lay in between. Per germline, CDR1 LNHDA and CDR2 SQIVND (reference sequence). CDR3 length equals 12 residues.

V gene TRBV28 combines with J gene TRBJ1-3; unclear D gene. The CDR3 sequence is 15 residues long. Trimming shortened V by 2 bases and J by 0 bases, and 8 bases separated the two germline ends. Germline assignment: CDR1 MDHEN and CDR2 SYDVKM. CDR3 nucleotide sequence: TGTGCCAGCAGTTTAGGCTATCTCTCTGGAAACACCATATATTTT. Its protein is CASSLGYLSGNTIYF.

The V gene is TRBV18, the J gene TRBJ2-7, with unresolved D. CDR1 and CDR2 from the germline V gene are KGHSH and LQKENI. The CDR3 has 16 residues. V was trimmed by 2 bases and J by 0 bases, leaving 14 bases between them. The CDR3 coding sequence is TGTGCCAGCTCACCAGGTGTCACTCTTAACTCCTACGAGCAGTACTTC. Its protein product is CASSPGVTLNSYEQYF.

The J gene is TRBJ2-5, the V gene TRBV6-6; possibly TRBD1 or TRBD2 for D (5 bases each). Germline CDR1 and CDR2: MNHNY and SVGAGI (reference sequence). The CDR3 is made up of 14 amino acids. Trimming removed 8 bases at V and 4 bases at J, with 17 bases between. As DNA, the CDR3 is TGTGCCAGCTGCCGGGACCGCTCGGGAGAGACCCAGTACTTC. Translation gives CASCRDRSGETQYF.

The CDR3 DNA reads as TGTGCCAGCAGTTTCCTCCCAATTTCGACCGGGGAGCTGTTTTTT. Translation gives CASSFLPISTGELFF. This chain links TRBV27 with TRBJ2-2; no definite D call. The CDR3 length is 15 residues. Trimming took 3 bases from V and 5 from J, leaving 13 bases between them. The germline V gene encodes CDR1 MNHEY and CDR2 SMNVEV (reference sequence).

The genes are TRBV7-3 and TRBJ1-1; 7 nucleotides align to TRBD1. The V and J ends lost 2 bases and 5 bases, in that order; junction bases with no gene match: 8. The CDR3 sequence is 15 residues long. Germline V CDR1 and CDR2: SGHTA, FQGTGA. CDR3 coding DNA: TGTGCCAGCAGCTTAGAGAAGGGGGCGATGACTGAAGCTTTCTTT. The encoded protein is CASSLEKGAMTEAFF.

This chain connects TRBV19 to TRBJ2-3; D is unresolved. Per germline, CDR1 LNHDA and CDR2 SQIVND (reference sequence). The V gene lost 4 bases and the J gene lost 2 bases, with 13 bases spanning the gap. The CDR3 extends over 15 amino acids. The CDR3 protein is CASSRLGGNTDTQYF. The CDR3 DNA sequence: TGTGCCAGTAGTAGGTTAGGCGGAAACACAGATACGCAGTATTTT.

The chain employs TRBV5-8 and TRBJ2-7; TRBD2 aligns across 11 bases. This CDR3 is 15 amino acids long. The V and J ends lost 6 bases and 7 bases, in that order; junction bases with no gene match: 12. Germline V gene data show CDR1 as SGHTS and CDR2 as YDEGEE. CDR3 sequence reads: CASTVLLAGVGEQYF. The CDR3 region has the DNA TGTGCCAGCACCGTTTTACTAGCGGGAGTGGGAGAGCAGTACTTC.

The CDR3 sequence: CASSLGDGYNEQFF. Here the CDR3 DNA reads TGCGCCAGCAGCTTGGGGGACGGGTACAATGAGCAGTTCTTC. The rearrangement uses TRBV5-1 and TRBJ2-1; D may match TRBD1 or TRBD2 (5 bases each). Germline CDR1 and CDR2: SGHRS and YFSETQ. The CDR3 covers 14 residues. The V end was cut by 0 bases, the J end by 4 bases, with 8 bases between.

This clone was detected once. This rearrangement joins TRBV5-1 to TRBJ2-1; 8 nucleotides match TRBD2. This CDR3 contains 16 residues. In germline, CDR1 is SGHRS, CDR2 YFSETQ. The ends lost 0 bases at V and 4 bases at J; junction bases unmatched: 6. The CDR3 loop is CASSLAGSGVYNEQFF. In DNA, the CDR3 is TGCGCCAGCAGCTTGGCAGGTAGCGGGGTTTACAATGAGCAGTTCTTC.

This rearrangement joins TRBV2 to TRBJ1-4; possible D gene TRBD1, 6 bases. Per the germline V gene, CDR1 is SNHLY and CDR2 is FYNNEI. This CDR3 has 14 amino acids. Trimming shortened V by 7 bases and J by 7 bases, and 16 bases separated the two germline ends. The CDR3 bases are TGTGCCAGCAAGGGGGAAGGGTTAGGTGAAAAACTGTTTTTT. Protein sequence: CASKGEGLGEKLFF.